The 20 T cell receptor beta chains listed next were all sequenced from one sample in a study of glioma-infiltrating T cells. The iRepertoire nested amplicon-rescue multiplex PCR amplified TCR alpha and beta CDR3s from RNA. One entry per CDR3 protein, called by TCRdb with MiXCR from the multiplex PCR reads. The data contain about 410,000 distinct CDR3 sequences, about two fifths of them seen just once; the ten biggest clones take up approximately 12%. Material: glioma tissue, nonneoplastic brain tissue, or PBMCs (not recorded which). These receptors came from a human donor with low-grade glioma or glioblastoma, undergoing nonglioma brain surgery, or in good health (not recorded which).

This clonotype was recorded a few times. A read error may account for a junction end that differs from germline. The chain links TRBV6-1 to TRBJ1-2; perhaps TRBD1 as D (5 bases). Germline lookup yields CDR1 MNHNS and CDR2 SASEGT. The CDR3 length is 14 residues. CDR3 nucleotides: TGTGCCATCAGTGAGGACACTTCCGTCGATGGCTACACCTTC. Its translation is CAISEDTSVDGYTF.

This chain uses TRBV7-2 with TRBJ2-7; perhaps D is TRBD1 or TRBD2 (5 bases each). Trimming shortened V by 5 bases and J by 2 bases, and 13 bases separated the two germline ends. Germline V CDR1 and CDR2: SGHTA, FQGNSA. This CDR3 contains 14 residues. The CDR3 spells CASSPLRGPYEQYF. In DNA form, the CDR3 reads TGTGCCAGCAGCCCCCTGAGGGGCCCCTACGAGCAGTACTTC.

This clonotype was seen many times. The CDR3 nucleotides are TGTGCCAGCAGCTTAGCGGGAGGGTCGGGCGAGCAGTACTTC. This sequence encodes CASSLAGGSGEQYF. V is TRBV7-8 and J is TRBJ2-7, with 7 nucleotides matching TRBD2. This CDR3 comprises 14 residues. V shed 0 bases, J shed 6 bases, and the junction held 5 bases outside the gene matches. Germline V gene lookup returns CDR1 SGHVS and CDR2 FQNEAQ.

Regarding this clonotype: A much larger clone differs by one base, so this may be a read error. The V call is TRBV15, the J call TRBJ1-5; no definite D call. Germline lookup yields CDR1 LNHNV and CDR2 YYDKDF (reference sequence). CDR3 size: 14 residues. CDR3 DNA: TGTGCCACCATCAGAGTGGACAGCAATCAGCCCCAGCATTTT. Translating gives CATIRVDSNQPQHF. Filled out from reference TRBV15 and TRBJ1-5, the complete variable domain reads DAMVIQNPRYQVTQFGKPVTLSCSQTLNHNVMYWYQQKSSQAPKLLFHYYDKDFNNEADTPDNFQSRRPNTSFCFLDIRSPGLGDTAMYLCATIRVDSNQPQHFGDGTRLSIL.

For this clonotype: This clone may be a read error of a much larger clone one base away. The chain couples TRBV28 to TRBJ1-2; TRBD1 matches at 7 bases. Germline-derived CDR1 and CDR2 are MDHEN and SYDVKM. The CDR3 is 14 residues long. The CDR3 bases are TGTACCAGCAGTTCGGGACAGACCCTCTATGGCTACACCTTC. Translated, it gives CTSSSGQTLYGYTF.

In regard to this clonotype: This likely comes from a read error, as the CDR3 has no conserved phenylalanine or tryptophan at its end. V and J are TRBV20-1 and TRBJ2-7; D is tentatively TRBD1 or TRBD2 (6 bases each). Germline lookup yields CDR1 DFQATT and CDR2 SNEGSKA (reference sequence). The CDR3 is made up of 13 amino acids. V shed 1 base and J shed 5 bases, with 12 bases lying between them. The CDR3 loop is CSARVGGLDEQYL. DNA for the CDR3: TGCAGTGCTAGAGTGGGGGGCCTGGACGAGCAGTACCTC.

The chain uses TRBV4-1 and TRBJ1-1, with a weak D call TRBD1 (6 bases). This CDR3 is built from 14 residues. V was cut by 1 base and J by 2 bases, with 8 bases left in between. CDR1 and CDR2 (germline): MGHRA, YSYEKL. CDR3 nucleotide sequence: TGCGCCAGCAGCCAAGGACAGGCAAACACTGAAGCTTTCTTT. It is translated as CASSQGQANTEAFF.

The gene calls are TRBV7-2 and TRBJ2-5, with 7 bases aligning to TRBD2. The CDR3 is 15 residues long. Germline-derived CDR1 and CDR2 are SGHTA and FQGNSA. V lost 4 bases and J lost 5; bases outside the gene matches: 10. The CDR3 DNA reads TGTGCCAGCAGCTGGTGGGGGGGGATTGGGGAGACCCAGTACTTC. Translation gives CASSWWGGIGETQYF. The full variable domain, its missing parts supplied by reference TRBV7-2 and TRBJ2-5, is GAGVSQSPSNKVTEKGKDVELRCDPISGHTALYWYRQSLGQGLEFLIYFQGNSAPDKSGLPSDRFSAERTGGSVSTLTIQRTQQEDSAVYLCASSWWGGIGETQYFGPGTRLLVL.

As for this clonotype: A read error may produce the germline difference seen at one junction end. This rearrangement joins TRBV20-1 to TRBJ2-5; D call uncertain. Germline values: CDR1 DFQATT, CDR2 SNEGSKA (reference sequence). The length of the CDR3 is 14 residues. The CDR3 nucleotides are TGTAGTGCCACAATGGGTCTATTCCAACAGACCCAGTACTTC. Translation gives CSATMGLFQQTQYF.

The rearrangement links TRBV7-6 to TRBJ2-1; 12 bases agree with TRBD2. J was trimmed by 7 bases and V by 6 bases; bases with no gene match: 10. CDR1 is SGHVS, CDR2 FNYEAQ, per germline. The CDR3 is made up of 16 amino acids. For the CDR3, the DNA is TGTGCCAGCAGTCCCCAGGTCGGACTAGCGGGGAATGAGCAGTTCTTC. Translation gives CASSPQVGLAGNEQFF.

The count of this clonotype is one. This rearrangement joins TRBV20-1 to TRBJ1-6, with D uncertain. The V gene lost 4 bases and the J gene lost 6 bases, with 13 bases spanning the gap. The CDR3 is 14 residues long. Germline-derived CDR1 and CDR2 are DFQATT and SNEGSKA (reference sequence). DNA of the CDR3: TGCAGTGCTACGAGATTCGGTTCTAATTCACCCCTCCACTTT. Residues: CSATRFGSNSPLHF.

This clonotype was seen only a few times. The rearrangement uses TRBV7-2 and TRBJ2-1; D unclear. V dropped 1 base and J dropped 7 bases, with 8 bases sitting between them. The CDR3 has 13 residues. Looked up from germline, CDR1 is SGHTA and CDR2 is FQGNSA. The CDR3 region has the DNA TGTGCCAGCAGCTTAGTAACCCGGAATGAGCAGTTCTTC. It is translated as CASSLVTRNEQFF.

This clonotype appeared a few times. The chain is built from TRBV29-1 and TRBJ2-3; 9 bases map to TRBD2. Trimming took 3 bases from V and 1 from J; bases not matched to a gene: 5. The CDR3 has 15 amino acids. The V gene's germline CDR1 is SQVTM and CDR2 ANQGSEA. CDR3 loop: CSVEVAGEGTDTQYF. The CDR3 bases are TGCAGCGTTGAGGTAGCGGGAGAAGGCACAGATACGCAGTATTTT.

The chain recombines TRBV14 with TRBJ2-1, with 9 bases fitting TRBD2. CDR1 and CDR2 (germline): SGHDN, FVKESK. The CDR3 is 15 amino acids. Trimming took 7 bases from V and 2 from J; bases not matched to a gene: 6. CDR3 bases: TGTGCCAGCACCAAGCGGGAGGCCACCTACAATGAGCAGTTCTTC. Protein: CASTKREATYNEQFF.

The V call is TRBV5-4, the J call TRBJ2-7, with 8 positions matching TRBD2. Trimming cost V 2 bases and J 5 bases; bases outside gene matches: 6. Germline lookup yields CDR1 SGHNT and CDR2 YYREEE (reference sequence). The CDR3 contains 14 residues. The CDR3 DNA is TGTGCCAGCAGCTTAAGCGGGAGAATCGACGAGCAGTACTTC. Translation: CASSLSGRIDEQYF.

This clonotype was detected a few times. The chain carries TRBV28 and TRBJ2-5, with D hard to call. V lost 6 bases and J lost 8, with 7 bases in between. Looked up from germline, CDR1 is MDHEN and CDR2 is SYDVKM. This CDR3 has 10 amino acids. The CDR3 DNA is TGTGCCAGCAGCCGCTACACCCAGTACTTC. Protein product: CASSRYTQYF.

The rearrangement joins TRBV28 to TRBJ1-2; D is unclear. With 6 bases removed from V and 2 bases from J, the gap between germline ends came to 19 bases. The CDR3 totals 16 residues. Germline-derived CDR1 and CDR2 are MDHEN and SYDVKM. CDR3 in amino acids: CASSPFYGRENYGYTF. The CDR3, as DNA: TGTGCCAGCAGCCCTTTCTACGGGAGAGAGAACTATGGCTACACCTTC.

This clonotype was picked up a small number of times. The genes are TRBV7-2 and TRBJ2-7; maybe TRBD1 (5 bases). The germline V gene has CDR1 SGHTA and CDR2 FQGNSA. The V and J ends lost 2 bases and 0 bases respectively, with 11 bases between them. The CDR3 totals 15 residues. The CDR3 sequence is CASSLSPQVSYEQYF. The CDR3 nucleotides read TGTGCCAGCAGCTTAAGTCCACAGGTCTCCTACGAGCAGTACTTC.

This chain uses TRBV7-3 with TRBJ2-1, with 14 bases lining up with TRBD2. Per germline, CDR1 SGHTA and CDR2 FQGTGA. The CDR3 has 18 residues. The junction had 8 bases not matched to a gene; V was cut back by 0 bases and J by 7 bases. CDR3 DNA sequence: TGTGCCAGCAGCTTAACGCAGGGACTAGCGGGAGAAGGGAATGAGCAGTTCTTC. Protein product: CASSLTQGLAGEGNEQFF.

The chain combines TRBV3-1 with TRBJ2-4, with 7 bases aligning to TRBD1. From germline, CDR1 is LGHDT and CDR2 YNNKEL (reference sequence). The CDR3 has 16 residues. V lost 3 bases, J lost 8 bases, and 13 bases stayed unmatched. This CDR3 reads CASSQETTGYGDIQYF. The CDR3 nucleotides read TGTGCCAGCAGCCAGGAGACGACAGGGTATGGTGACATTCAGTACTTC.